Given below is one T cell receptor beta chain in context. Its antigen is unknown. Qualities for individual bases were not recorded, and no much larger clone is one base off. The CDR3 runs 14 residues from the cysteine to the phenylalanine. CDR3 DNA only is kept here, 42 bases in frame from base 1. The germline V gene yields SGHRS for CDR1 and YFSETQ for CDR2. V is cut back by 4 bases and J by 4 bases, with 1 base in the junction unmatched. These data belong to a study of T cell responses to AZD1222 COVID-19 vaccine (dated by TCRdb to the early 2020s). About the study as a whole: TCR sequencing covered fewer than 250 trial participants: 200 to 220 given two doses of AZD1222 and 26 given two doses of MenACWY control vaccine. Trial participants were enrolled by age into 18-55, 56-69 and 70-plus year subgroups, with around 150, 28 and 57 TCR-sequenced participants respectively. Overall study results and their limits: Only five or six AZD1222 recipients were SARS-CoV-2 seropositive at baseline, limiting conclusions about previously exposed vaccinees. Vaccine-associated CD4 TCRs spanned the whole spike protein, with dominant responses in regions 160-218 and 743-854. In the small 56-69-year group, the increase in depth fell short of significance, most likely because of low power. Most participants were white British and females outnumbered males, and the authors suggested that clonal diversity may have been underestimated. Epitopes outside the regions mutated in the B.1.351 and B.1.1.7 variants were reportedly recognized by nearly half of the unique spike-specific TCRs. After two AZD1222 doses, spike-specific TCR breadth and depth were significantly higher than at day 0 and than in MenACWY recipients. No day 14 peak-response samples were available, so repertoires were characterized only after the peak T cell response.

The CDR3 regions of human TCRbeta chains were subjected to immunosequencing. The source study handled its data this way. Repertoire TCRs were checked for matches against a reference library of SARS-CoV-2-specific TCRs that had been generated using the MIRA antigen-specificity platform. Breadth was defined as the fraction of unique TCRs that were SARS-CoV-2-associated. Depth was defined as the fraction of total T cells that were SARS-CoV-2-associated. Each spike-specific TCR was assigned to its reactive spike region and to a CD4 or CD8 class using the MIRA data. Log10-transformed breadth and depth values were compared by one-way ANOVA with Sidak's multiple comparisons tests. TCRdb mirrors the immuneACCESS table, restricted to in-frame sequences. Some clones are absent from its copies; in checked studies, under half trace to an unresolved V gene, and the reason for the others is unknown. The DNA gave D and trimming, while V, J and clone size come from that table. This sample has roughly 120,000 clones in its table, and approximately 83% of those were observed once. Clones ranked in the top ten supply 3.5% to 5% of the sample.

The label giving this sample's time point can be read as: baseline before first vaccination. The treatment or condition tag for this specimen amounts to: meningococcal conjugate vaccine given as trial control. Vaccinee samples came from UK trials COV001 and COV002, including a single-blind randomized controlled phase 2/3 trial of AZD1222 (ChAdOx1 nCoV-19) in healthy adults. For TCRbeta chain sequencing, PBMC samples from trial participants were taken at day 0 and at day 28 after the second dose. Material: peripheral blood, obtained on day 0 of MenACWY control vaccination. The rearranged chain carries TRBV5-1 and TRBJ2-1; 11 junctional bases match TRBD1. The clonotype originates from an adult in good health. The CDR3 loop reads CASSRDRGYNEQFF. The DNA sequence is given as TGCGCCAGCAGCCGGGACAGGGGGTACAATGAGCAGTTCTTC.